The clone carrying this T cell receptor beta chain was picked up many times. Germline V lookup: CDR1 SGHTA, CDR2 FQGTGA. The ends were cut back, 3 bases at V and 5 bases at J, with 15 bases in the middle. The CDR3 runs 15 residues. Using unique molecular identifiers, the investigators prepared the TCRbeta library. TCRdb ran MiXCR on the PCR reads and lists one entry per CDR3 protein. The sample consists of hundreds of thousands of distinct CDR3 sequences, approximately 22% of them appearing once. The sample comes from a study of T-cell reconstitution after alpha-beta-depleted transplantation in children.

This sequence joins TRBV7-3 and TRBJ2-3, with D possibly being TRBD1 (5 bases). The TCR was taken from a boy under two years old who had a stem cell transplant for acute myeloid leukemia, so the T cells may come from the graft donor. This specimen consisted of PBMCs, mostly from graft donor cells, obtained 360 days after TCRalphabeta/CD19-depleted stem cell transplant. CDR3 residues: CASSLAREGVDTQYF. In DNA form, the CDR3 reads TGTGCCAGCAGCTTGGCCAGGGAAGGGGTAGATACGCAGTATTTT.